What follows describes a single T cell receptor beta chain. The germline V gene has CDR1 SGHVS and CDR2 FQNEAQ. The V gene lost 1 base and the J gene lost 1 base, with 7 bases spanning the gap. This CDR3 spans 14 amino acids. Semi-nested PCR with Nested Universal Primer A followed constant-region reverse priming of full-length variable regions. TCRdb reprocessed the 5' RACE reads with MiXCR, giving one entry per CDR3 protein. The sample lists tens of thousands of distinct CDR3 sequences, around 26% seen once, with under 2.5% in the top ten. Specimen: naive CD4+ T cells sorted from blood. Subset described: naive CD4+ T cells, CD4+CD45RA+CD25-. This rearrangement joins TRBV7-8 to TRBJ1-1, with D hard to call. The source is a female donor with breast cancer. Here the CDR3 DNA reads TGTGCCAGCAGCTTAGGAACAAGGAACACTGAAGCTTTCTTT. It yields the protein CASSLGTRNTEAFF.